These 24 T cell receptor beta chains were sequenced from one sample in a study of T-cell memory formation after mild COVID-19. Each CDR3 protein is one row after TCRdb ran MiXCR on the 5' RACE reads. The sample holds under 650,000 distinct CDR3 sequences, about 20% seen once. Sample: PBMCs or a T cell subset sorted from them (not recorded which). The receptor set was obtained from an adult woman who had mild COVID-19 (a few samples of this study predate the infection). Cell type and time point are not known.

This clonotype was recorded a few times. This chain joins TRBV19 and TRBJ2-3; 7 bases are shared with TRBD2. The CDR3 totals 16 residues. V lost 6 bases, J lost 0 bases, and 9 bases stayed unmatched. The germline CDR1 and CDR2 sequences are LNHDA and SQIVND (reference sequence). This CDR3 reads CASRKASGVSTDTQYF. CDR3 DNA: TGTGCCAGTAGGAAGGCTAGCGGCGTAAGCACAGATACGCAGTATTTT.

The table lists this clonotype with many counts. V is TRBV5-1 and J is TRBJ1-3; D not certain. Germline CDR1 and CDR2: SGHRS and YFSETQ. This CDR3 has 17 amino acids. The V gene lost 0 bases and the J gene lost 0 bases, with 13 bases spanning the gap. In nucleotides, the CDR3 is TGCGCCAGCAGCTTGGCCTCTACAGCGTCCTCTGGAAACACCATATATTTT. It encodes CASSLASTASSGNTIYF.

This CDR3 reads CASSLRRATYEQYF. The CDR3 nucleotides read TGTGCCAGCAGCTTACGTAGGGCCACCTACGAGCAGTACTTC. V is TRBV5-6 and J is TRBJ2-7; no reliable D call. The CDR3 is 14 amino acids. CDR1 is SGHDT and CDR2 is YYEEEE in the germline V gene. The V and J ends lost 2 bases and 2 bases respectively, with 11 bases between them.

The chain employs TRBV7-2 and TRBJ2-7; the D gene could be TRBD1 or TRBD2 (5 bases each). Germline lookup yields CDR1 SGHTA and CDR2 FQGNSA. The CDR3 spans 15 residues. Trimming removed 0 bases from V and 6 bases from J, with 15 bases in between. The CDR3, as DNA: TGTGCCAGCAGCTTAGCGCAGGGTTCAGGAGGCGAGCAGTACTTC. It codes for CASSLAQGSGGEQYF.

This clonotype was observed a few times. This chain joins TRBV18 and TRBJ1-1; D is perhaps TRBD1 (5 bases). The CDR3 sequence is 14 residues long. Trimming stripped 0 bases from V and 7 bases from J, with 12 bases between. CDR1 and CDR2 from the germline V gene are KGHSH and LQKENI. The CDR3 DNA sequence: TGTGCCAGCTCACCACCGGGCAGGGCAGGTGAAGCTTTCTTT. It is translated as CASSPPGRAGEAFF.

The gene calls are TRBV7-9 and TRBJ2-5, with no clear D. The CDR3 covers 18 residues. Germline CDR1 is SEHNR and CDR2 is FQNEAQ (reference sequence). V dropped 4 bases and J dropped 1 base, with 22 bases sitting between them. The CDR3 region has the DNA TGTGCCAGCAGCTCTACATGGGCCTTAGGGCGGTCCCAAGAGACCCAGTACTTC. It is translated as CASSSTWALGRSQETQYF.

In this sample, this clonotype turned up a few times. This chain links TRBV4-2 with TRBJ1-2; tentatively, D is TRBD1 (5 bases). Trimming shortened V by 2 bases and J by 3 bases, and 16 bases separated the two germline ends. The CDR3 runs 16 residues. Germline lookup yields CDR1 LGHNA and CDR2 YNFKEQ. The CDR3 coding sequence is TGTGCCAGCAGCCAACTTGTCTGGGGCAGAGACTATGGCTACACCTTC. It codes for CASSQLVWGRDYGYTF.

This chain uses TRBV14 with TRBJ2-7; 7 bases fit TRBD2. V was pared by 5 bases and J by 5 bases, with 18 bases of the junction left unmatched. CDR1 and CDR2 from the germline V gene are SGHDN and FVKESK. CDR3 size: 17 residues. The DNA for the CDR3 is TGTGCCAGCAGCTCCATGGGGCGAGCGGGGACCCACCACGAGCAGTACTTC. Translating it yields CASSSMGRAGTHHEQYF.

The CDR3 reads CASSLDGASSYNEQFF. Here the CDR3 DNA reads TGTGCCAGCAGTTTAGACGGCGCTAGCTCCTACAATGAGCAGTTCTTC. V usage is TRBV27 and J usage is TRBJ2-1; D is unclear. V lost 2 bases and J lost 0, with 11 bases in between. The germline gives CDR1 MNHEY, CDR2 SMNVEV (reference sequence). The CDR3 is 16 amino acids.

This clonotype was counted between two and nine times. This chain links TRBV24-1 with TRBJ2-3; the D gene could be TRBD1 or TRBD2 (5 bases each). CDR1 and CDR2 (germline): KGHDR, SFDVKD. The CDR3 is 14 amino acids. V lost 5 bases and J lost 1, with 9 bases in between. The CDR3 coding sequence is TGTGCCACCAGTGCCGGGACCCGCACAGATACGCAGTATTTT. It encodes CATSAGTRTDTQYF.

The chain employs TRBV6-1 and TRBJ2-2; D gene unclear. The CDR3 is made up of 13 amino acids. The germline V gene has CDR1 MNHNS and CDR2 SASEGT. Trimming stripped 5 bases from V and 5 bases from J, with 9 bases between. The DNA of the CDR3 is TGTGCCAGCAGTCCTCCAGCGACCGGGGAGCTGTTTTTT. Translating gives CASSPPATGELFF.

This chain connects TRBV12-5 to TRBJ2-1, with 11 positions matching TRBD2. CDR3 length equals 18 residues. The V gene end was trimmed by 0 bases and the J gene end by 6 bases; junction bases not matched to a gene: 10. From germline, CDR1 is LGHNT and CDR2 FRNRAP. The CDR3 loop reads CASGLVGLAGGLVNEQFF. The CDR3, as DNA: TGTGCTAGTGGTTTGGTAGGGCTAGCGGGAGGTCTCGTCAATGAGCAGTTCTTC.

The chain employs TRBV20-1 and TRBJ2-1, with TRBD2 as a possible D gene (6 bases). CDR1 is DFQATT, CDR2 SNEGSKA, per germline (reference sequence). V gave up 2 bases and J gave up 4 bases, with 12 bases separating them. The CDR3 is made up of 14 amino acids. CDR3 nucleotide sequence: TGCAGTGCTAGACTGGGCCGGGGGTACAATGAGCAGTTCTTC. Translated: CSARLGRGYNEQFF.

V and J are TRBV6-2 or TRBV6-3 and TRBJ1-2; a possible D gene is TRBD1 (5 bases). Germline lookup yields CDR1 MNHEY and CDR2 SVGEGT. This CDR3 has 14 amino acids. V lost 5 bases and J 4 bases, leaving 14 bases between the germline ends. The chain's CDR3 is CASSPPGPIYGYTF. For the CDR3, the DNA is TGTGCCAGCAGTCCCCCGGGACCGATCTATGGCTACACCTTC.

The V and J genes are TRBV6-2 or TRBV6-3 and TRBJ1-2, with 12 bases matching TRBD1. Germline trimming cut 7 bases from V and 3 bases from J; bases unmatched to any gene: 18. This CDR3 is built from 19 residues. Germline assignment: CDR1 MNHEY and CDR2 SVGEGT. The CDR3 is CASTLFPRDRGRLDYGYTF. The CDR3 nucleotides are TGTGCCAGCACCTTATTTCCCCGGGACAGGGGGCGCCTTGACTATGGCTACACCTTC.

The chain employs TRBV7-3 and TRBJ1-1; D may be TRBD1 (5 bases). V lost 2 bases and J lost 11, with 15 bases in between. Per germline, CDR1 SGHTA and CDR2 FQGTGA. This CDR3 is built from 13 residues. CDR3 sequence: CASSLGQGFSAFF. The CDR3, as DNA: TGTGCCAGCAGCTTAGGGCAGGGCTTCAGCGCTTTCTTT.

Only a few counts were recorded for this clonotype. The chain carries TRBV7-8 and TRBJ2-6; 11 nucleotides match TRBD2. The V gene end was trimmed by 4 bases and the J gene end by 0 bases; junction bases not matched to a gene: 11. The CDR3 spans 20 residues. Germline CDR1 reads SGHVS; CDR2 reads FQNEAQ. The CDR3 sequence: CASSSLRLGTSGSGANVLTF. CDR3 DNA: TGTGCCAGCAGCTCTTTACGACTCGGGACTAGCGGCTCTGGGGCCAACGTCCTGACTTTC.

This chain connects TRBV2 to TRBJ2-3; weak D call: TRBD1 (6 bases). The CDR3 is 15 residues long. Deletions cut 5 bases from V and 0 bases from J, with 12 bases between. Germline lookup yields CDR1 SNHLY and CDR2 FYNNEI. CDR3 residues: CASSRDILSTDTQYF. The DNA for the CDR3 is TGTGCCAGCAGTCGGGACATCTTAAGCACAGATACGCAGTATTTT. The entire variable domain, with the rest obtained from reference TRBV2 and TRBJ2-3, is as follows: EPEVTQTPSHQVTQMGQEVILRCVPISNHLYFYWYRQILGQKVEFLVSFYNNEISEKSEIFDDQFSVERPDGSNFTLKIRSTKLEDSAMYFCASSRDILSTDTQYFGPGTRLTVL.

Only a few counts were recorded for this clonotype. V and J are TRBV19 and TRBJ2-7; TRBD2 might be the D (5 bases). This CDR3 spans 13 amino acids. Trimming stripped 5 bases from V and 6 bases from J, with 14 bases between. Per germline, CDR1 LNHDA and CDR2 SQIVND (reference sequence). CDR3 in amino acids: CASSSVASLEQYF. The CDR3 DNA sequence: TGTGCCAGTAGTTCAGTAGCGTCCCTCGAGCAGTACTTC.

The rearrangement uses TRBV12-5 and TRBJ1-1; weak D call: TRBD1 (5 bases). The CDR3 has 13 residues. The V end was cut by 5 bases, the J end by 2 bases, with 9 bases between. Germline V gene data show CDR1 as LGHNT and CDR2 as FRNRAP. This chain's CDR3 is CASGLRDNTEAFF. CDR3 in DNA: TGTGCTAGTGGTCTCAGGGATAACACTGAAGCTTTCTTT. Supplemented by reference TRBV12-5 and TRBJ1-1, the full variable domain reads DARVTQTPRHKVTEMGQEVTMRCQPILGHNTVFWYRQTMMQGLELLAYFRNRAPLDDSGMPKDRFSAEMPDATLATLKIQPSEPRDSAVYFCASGLRDNTEAFFGQGTRLTVV.

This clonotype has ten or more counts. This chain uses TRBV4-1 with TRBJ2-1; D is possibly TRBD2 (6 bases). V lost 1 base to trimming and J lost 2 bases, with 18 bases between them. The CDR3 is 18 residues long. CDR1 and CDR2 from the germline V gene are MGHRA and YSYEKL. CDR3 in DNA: TGCGCCAGCAGCCAAGGAGCTCTGGCCCGCGGGGCCTACAATGAGCAGTTCTTC. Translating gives CASSQGALARGAYNEQFF.

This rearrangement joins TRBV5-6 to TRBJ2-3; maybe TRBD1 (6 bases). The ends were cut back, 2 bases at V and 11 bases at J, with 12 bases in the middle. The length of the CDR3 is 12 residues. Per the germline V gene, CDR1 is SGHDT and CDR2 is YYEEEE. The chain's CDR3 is CASSFLPGEQYF. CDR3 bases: TGTGCCAGCAGCTTTTTACCAGGGGAGCAGTATTTT. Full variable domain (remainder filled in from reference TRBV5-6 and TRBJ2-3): DAGVTQSPTHLIKTRGQQVTLRCSPKSGHDTVSWYQQALGQGPQFIFQYYEEEERQRGNFPDRFSGHQFPNYSSELNVNALLLGDSALYLCASSFLPGEQYFGPGTRLTVL.

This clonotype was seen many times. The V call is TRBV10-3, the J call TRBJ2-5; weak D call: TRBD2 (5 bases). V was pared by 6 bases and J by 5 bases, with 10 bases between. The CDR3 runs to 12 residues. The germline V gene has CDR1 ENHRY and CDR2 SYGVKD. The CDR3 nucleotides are TGTGCCATCAGAGGGAGTGGGGAGACCCAGTACTTC. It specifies CAIRGSGETQYF.

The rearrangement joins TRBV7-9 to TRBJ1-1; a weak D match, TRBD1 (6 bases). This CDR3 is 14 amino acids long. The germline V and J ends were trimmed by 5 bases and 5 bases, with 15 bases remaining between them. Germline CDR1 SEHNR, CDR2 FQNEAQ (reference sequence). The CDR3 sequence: CASSQPDRPTEAFF. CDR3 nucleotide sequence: TGTGCCAGCAGCCAGCCCGACAGGCCTACTGAAGCTTTCTTT.